One T cell receptor beta chain is described in this entry. Only in-frame clones appear in the TCRdb table, and some are missing; sequencing was by immunoSEQ multiplex PCR. The data hold about 240,000 clones, with about 86% observed a single time. V lost 3 bases and J lost 4; bases outside the gene matches: 5. CDR1 KGHDR and CDR2 SFDVKD come from the germline V gene. The CDR3 loop spans 15 amino acids. This specimen comes from a study of blood T cell repertoires in COVID-19. The gene calls are TRBV24-1 and TRBJ2-3; the match to TRBD1 covers 8 bases. Sequenced sample: peripheral blood. The sequence was obtained from a woman aged 80 or over with acute or convalescent COVID-19. The CDR3 coding sequence is TGTGCCACCAGTGATCTACGGACAGGGTCAGATACGCAGTATTTT. Its protein is CATSDLRTGSDTQYF.